The source of this T cell receptor beta chain is a study of T cell responses to AZD1222 COVID-19 vaccine. Overall study findings and caveats: Baseline seropositives among AZD1222 recipients totaled only five to seven. Across spike, vaccine-associated CD4 TCRs were found, dominant at 160-218 and 743-854. Nearly half of spike-specific TCRs reportedly target unmutated variant regions.

Between the trimmed V and J ends, which lost 1 base and 8 bases, there was a span of 8 bases. Germline V CDR1 and CDR2: MNHEY, SVGAGI. The CDR3 is made up of 12 amino acids. Sequencing was performed with immunoSEQ multiplex PCR; in TCRdb, only in-frame clones are kept and a portion is missing. The sample comprises about 96,000 clones, approximately 90% of which are singletons, and around 5.5% rests with the top ten. Remarks on this clone: Its antigen is unknown.

The chain links TRBV6-5 to TRBJ1-2; D is unclear. This receptor was identified in an adult in good health. This material consisted of peripheral blood, taken on day 0 of MenACWY control vaccination. CDR3 loop: CASSYYQGGYTF. Written as DNA, the CDR3 is TGTGCCAGCAGTTACTACCAAGGCGGCTACACCTTC.